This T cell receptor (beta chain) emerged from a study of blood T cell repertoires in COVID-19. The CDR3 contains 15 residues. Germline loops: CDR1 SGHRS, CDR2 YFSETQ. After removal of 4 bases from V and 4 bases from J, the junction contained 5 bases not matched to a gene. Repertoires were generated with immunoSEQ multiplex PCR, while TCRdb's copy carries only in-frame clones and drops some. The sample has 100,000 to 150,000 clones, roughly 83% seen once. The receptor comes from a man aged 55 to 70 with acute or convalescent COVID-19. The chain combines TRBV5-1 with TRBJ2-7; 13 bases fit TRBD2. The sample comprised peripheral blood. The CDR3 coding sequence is TGCGCCAGCAGCCCAGGGACTAGCGGGGTTTACGAGCAGTACTTC. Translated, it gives CASSPGTSGVYEQYF.